The next 6 T cell receptor beta chains were all read from a single sample in a study of regulatory T cells in long-lasting Graves disease. The time point is: newly diagnosed GD, antithyroid drugs for less than 3 months. PBMCs were the source of the RNA used for TCR sequencing. Arm-PCR with iRepertoire HTBI primers amplified the CDR3 regions for these TCR beta libraries. TCRdb passed the multiplex PCR reads through MiXCR, listing each CDR3 protein once. The data contain hundreds of thousands of distinct CDR3 sequences, 16% of them singletons. The data also belong to a second study, concerning T cells in Graves' hyperthyroidism and ophthalmopathy.

The source material was peripheral blood mononuclear cells (PBMCs), sampled at new diagnosis, from a patient treated with antithyroid drugs. These receptor sequences come from a woman between 25 and 40 years old with Graves disease.

The table lists this clonotype with many counts. The rearrangement joins TRBV28 to TRBJ1-1; the D gene is possibly TRBD1 (6 bases). Trimming left V 8 bases short and J 1 base short, with 20 bases between. Germline assignment: CDR1 MDHEN and CDR2 SYDVKM. The CDR3 extends over 16 amino acids. CDR3 sequence: CASALEQGRANTEAFF. DNA of the CDR3: TGTGCCAGCGCGCTGGAACAGGGAAGGGCGAACACTGAAGCTTTCTTT.

This clonotype has at least ten counts. This chain links TRBV7-2 with TRBJ1-4; TRBD1 matches at 7 bases. Germline CDR1 and CDR2: SGHTA and FQGNSA. Unmatched junction bases numbered 11, after V lost 2 bases and J lost 8 bases. The CDR3 has 16 residues. The CDR3 sequence is CASSLRGGTAGEKLFF. The CDR3, as DNA: TGTGCCAGCAGCTTAAGGGGGGGGACAGCTGGAGAAAAACTGTTTTTT.

The table lists this clonotype with many counts. The chain employs TRBV27 and TRBJ2-1, with 7 positions matching TRBD2. After removal of 0 bases from V and 3 bases from J, the junction contained 5 bases not matched to a gene. CDR1 and CDR2 (germline): MNHEY, SMNVEV (reference sequence). The CDR3 loop spans 16 amino acids. CDR3 DNA sequence: TGTGCCAGCAGTTTATCGGCTGGGGACTACTACAATGAGCAGTTCTTC. This codes for CASSLSAGDYYNEQFF.

This clonotype has ten or more counts. The genes are TRBV7-3 and TRBJ2-1; 8 bases line up with TRBD2. The V segment lost 2 bases and the J segment 7 bases; nucleotides outside the gene matches: 13. Looked up from germline, CDR1 is SGHTA and CDR2 is FQGTGA. The CDR3 sequence is 17 residues long. The CDR3 sequence: CASSLLNAGGLQNEQFF. The DNA of the CDR3 is TGTGCCAGCAGCTTACTGAACGCGGGAGGTCTTCAAAATGAGCAGTTCTTC.

V and J are TRBV12-3 or TRBV12-4 and TRBJ2-1, with TRBD2 matching over 8 bases. The CDR3 is 14 amino acids. The J segment lost 6 bases and the V segment lost 5 bases, leaving 6 bases of the junction unmatched. The CDR3 region is CASSPDAGGNEQFF. The CDR3 DNA reads TGTGCCAGCAGTCCGGACGCGGGGGGCAATGAGCAGTTCTTC.

This chain connects TRBV28 to TRBJ2-1; 7 bases are shared with TRBD1. The CDR3 is 12 residues long. From germline, CDR1 is MDHEN and CDR2 SYDVKM. V lost 7 bases, J lost 9 bases, and 6 bases stayed unmatched. The CDR3 region has the DNA TGTGCCAGCATGGAGACAGGGCGTGAGCAGTTCTTC. This encodes CASMETGREQFF. Combining the CDR3 with reference TRBV28 and TRBJ2-1 gives the whole variable domain DVKVTQSSRYLVKRTGEKVFLECVQDMDHENMFWYRQDPGLGLRLIYFSYDVKMKEKGDIPEGYSVSREKKERFSLILESASTNQTSMYLCASMETGREQFFGPGTRLTVL.